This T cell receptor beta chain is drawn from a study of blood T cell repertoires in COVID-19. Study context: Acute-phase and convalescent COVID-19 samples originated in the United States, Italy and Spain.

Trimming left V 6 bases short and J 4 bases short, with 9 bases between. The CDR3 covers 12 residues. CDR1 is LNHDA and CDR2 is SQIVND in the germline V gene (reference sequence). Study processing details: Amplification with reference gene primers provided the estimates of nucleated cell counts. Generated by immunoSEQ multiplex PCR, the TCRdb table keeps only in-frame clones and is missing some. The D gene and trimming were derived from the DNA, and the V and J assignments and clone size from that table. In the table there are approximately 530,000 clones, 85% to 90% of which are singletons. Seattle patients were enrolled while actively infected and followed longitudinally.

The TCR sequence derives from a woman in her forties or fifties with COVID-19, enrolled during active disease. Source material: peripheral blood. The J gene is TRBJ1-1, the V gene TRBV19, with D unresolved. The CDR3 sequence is CASRDGVTEAFF. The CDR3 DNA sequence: TGTGCCAGTAGAGACGGAGTCACTGAAGCTTTCTTT.